Listed here are 8 T cell receptor beta chains from one sample, sequenced in a study of blood T cells in healthy people across ages. For the second PCR, which ran for about 6 to 11 cycles, a sample-barcoded 5' primer and a J-beta primer mix were used. In TCRdb, the 5' RACE reads were re-called with MiXCR into one record per CDR3 protein. The profile covers around 1,000,000 distinct CDR3 sequences, with 20% to 25% appearing a single time and approximately 0.71% taken by the ten largest. This sample was shared with a second study, whose subject was T cells of mothers and their children.

The source material was blood. Every receptor here comes from a girl aged 2 to 9 in good health.

This clonotype showed up just a few times. CDR3 protein: CASSLDLAGGYDEQFF. The CDR3 region has the DNA TGTGCCAGCAGCTTAGATCTCGCGGGAGGCTATGATGAGCAGTTCTTC. The J gene is TRBJ2-5, the V gene TRBV11-2, with 8 bases matching TRBD2. The better agreement between TRBJ2-1 and the DNA end casts doubt on the J call. Germline CDR1 is SGHAT and CDR2 is FQNNGV. The length of the CDR3 is 16 residues.

The V and J genes are TRBV13 and TRBJ2-3; D is perhaps TRBD2 (7 bases). The CDR3 is 16 amino acids. V was clipped by 4 bases and J by 8 bases, with 22 bases between them. CDR1 and CDR2 (germline): PRHDT, FYEKMQ (reference sequence). CDR3 DNA sequence: TGTGCCAGCAGCTCCGGGGGGCCTCTAAAGGGTTCTACGCAGTATTTT. This codes for CASSSGGPLKGSTQYF. The variable domain in full, with the rest retrieved from reference TRBV13 and TRBJ2-3, is AAGVIQSPRHLIKEKRETATLKCYPIPRHDTVYWYQQGPGQDPQFLISFYEKMQSDKGSIPDRFSAQQFSDYHSELNMSSLELGDSALYFCASSSGGPLKGSTQYFGPGTRLTVL.

The V and J genes are TRBV15 and TRBJ2-7; 8 positions match TRBD1. With V trimmed by 8 bases and J by 2 bases, 14 bases remained unmatched. Per the germline V gene, CDR1 is LNHNV and CDR2 is YYDKDF (reference sequence). The CDR3 consists of 16 residues. The CDR3 DNA reads as TGTGCCACCGCCAGGGGACTGACAGGGGCCACCTACGAGCAGTACTTC. Protein: CATARGLTGATYEQYF.

This clonotype was counted between two and nine times. The chain has TRBV20-1 and TRBJ2-5; TRBD2 matches 9 bases. Looked up from germline, CDR1 is DFQATT and CDR2 is SNEGSKA (reference sequence). The length of the CDR3 is 15 residues. J gave up 0 bases and V 7 bases, and 9 bases lay outside the gene matches. CDR3 nucleotide sequence: TGCAGTGGAGGCCTAGCGGGATTCAACCAAGAGACCCAGTACTTC. The encoded protein is CSGGLAGFNQETQYF.

The table lists this clonotype with many counts. The chain carries TRBV7-2 and TRBJ1-2; a possible D gene is TRBD1 (5 bases). The CDR3 length is 16 residues. V was trimmed by 1 base and J by 6 bases, leaving 18 bases between them. CDR1 is SGHTA and CDR2 is FQGNSA in the germline V gene. CDR3 sequence (DNA): TGTGCCAGCAGCTTAGTTGCGGGGCCGCCCGACGATGGCTACACCTTC. Its translation: CASSLVAGPPDDGYTF.

The chain uses TRBV13 and TRBJ1-1, with TRBD1 identical over 8 bases. This CDR3 contains 20 residues. The V and J ends lost 6 bases and 0 bases, in that order; junction bases with no gene match: 21. The germline CDR1 and CDR2 sequences are PRHDT and FYEKMQ (reference sequence). CDR3: CASSVSWTGPKRLMNTEAFF. The CDR3 coding sequence is TGTGCCAGCAGTGTGTCTTGGACAGGGCCCAAGCGCCTCATGAACACTGAAGCTTTCTTT.

The genes are TRBV20-1 and TRBJ2-5, with a weak D call TRBD2 (5 bases). The J call could be wrong; TRBJ2-7 is a better fit for the DNA end. The CDR3 contains 14 residues. CDR1 DFQATT and CDR2 SNEGSKA come from the germline V gene (reference sequence). For the CDR3, the DNA is TGCAGTGCTATAGACCCGGGCTCGGGGAACGAGCAGTACTTC. Its protein is CSAIDPGSGNEQYF.

The CDR3 region has the DNA TGCAGTGCGGGGGGACTAGCGGGGCACAATGAGCAGTTCTTC. Its translation is CSAGGLAGHNEQFF. This chain links TRBV20-1 with TRBJ2-1; TRBD2 matches at 13 bases. The germline gives CDR1 DFQATT, CDR2 SNEGSKA (reference sequence). CDR3 length: 14 residues. Germline trimming cut 6 bases from V and 5 bases from J; bases unmatched to any gene: 4.